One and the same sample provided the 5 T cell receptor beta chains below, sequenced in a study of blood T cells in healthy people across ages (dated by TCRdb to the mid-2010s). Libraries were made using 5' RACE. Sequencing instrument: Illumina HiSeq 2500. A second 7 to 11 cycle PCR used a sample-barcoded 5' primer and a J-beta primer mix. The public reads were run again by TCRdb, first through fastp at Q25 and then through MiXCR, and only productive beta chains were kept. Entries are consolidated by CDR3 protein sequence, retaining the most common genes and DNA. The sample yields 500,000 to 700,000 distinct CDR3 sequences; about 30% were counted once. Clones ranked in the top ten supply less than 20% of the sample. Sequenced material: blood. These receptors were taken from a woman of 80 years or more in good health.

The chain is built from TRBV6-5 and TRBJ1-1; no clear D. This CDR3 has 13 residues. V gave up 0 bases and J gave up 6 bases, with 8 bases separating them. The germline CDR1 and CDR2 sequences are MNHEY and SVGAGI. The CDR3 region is CASSYSTRSEAFF. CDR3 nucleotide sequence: TGTGCCAGCAGTTACTCGACAAGGTCTGAAGCTTTCTTT.

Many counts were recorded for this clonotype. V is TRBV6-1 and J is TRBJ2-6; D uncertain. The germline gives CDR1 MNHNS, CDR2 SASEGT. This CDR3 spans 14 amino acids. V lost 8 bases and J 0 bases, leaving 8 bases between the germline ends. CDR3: CASVKSSGANVLTF. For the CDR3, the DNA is TGTGCCAGCGTTAAGAGCTCTGGGGCCAACGTCCTGACTTTC.

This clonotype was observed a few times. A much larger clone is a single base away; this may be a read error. The CDR3 is CASSVRGVYTDTQYF. The CDR3 bases are TGTGCCAGCAGTGTACGAGGGGTTTACACAGATACGCAGTATTTT. The V call is TRBV6-1, the J call TRBJ2-3; either TRBD1 or TRBD2 may fit D (5 bases each). Germline V CDR1 and CDR2: MNHNS, SASEGT. V lost 4 bases to trimming and J lost 2 bases, with 13 bases between them. The CDR3 has 15 residues.

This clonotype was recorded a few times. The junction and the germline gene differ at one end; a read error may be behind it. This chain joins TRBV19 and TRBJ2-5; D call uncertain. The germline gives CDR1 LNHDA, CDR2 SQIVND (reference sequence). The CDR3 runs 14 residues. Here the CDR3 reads CASSIARDQETLYF. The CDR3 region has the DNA TGTGCCAGTAGTATCGCCCGAGACCAAGAGACCCTGTACTTC.

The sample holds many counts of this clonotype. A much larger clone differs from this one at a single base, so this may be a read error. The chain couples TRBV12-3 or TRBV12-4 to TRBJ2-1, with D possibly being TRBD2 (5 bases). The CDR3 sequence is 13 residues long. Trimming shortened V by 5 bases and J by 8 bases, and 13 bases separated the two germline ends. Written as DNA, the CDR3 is TGTGCCAGCAGTCCCGACCGGGGTGATGAGCAGTTCTTC. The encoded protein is CASSPDRGDEQFF.